This TCR beta chain was recorded in a study of blood T cell repertoires in COVID-19. The overall study: Spain, Italy and the United States supplied samples that represented acute and convalescent COVID-19. In each case, the material was cDNA or gDNA derived from T cells, B-cell-depleted T cells, or PBMCs.

In the original workflow: Counts of nucleated cells, estimated from reference gene primer amplification, were obtained. Generated by immunoSEQ multiplex PCR, the TCRdb table keeps only in-frame clones and is missing some. V and J calls and clone size are as listed in that table; D and trimming were resolved from the DNA. This sample carries 150,000 to 200,000 clones, approximately 79% of them seen once, and the ten largest clones take approximately 15%. The CDR3 loop spans 15 amino acids. The J segment lost 5 bases and the V segment lost 1 base, leaving 5 bases of the junction unmatched. The V gene's germline CDR1 is SEHNR and CDR2 FQNEAQ (reference sequence).

This receptor was obtained from a man between 60 and 70 years old with active or convalescent COVID-19. The sample was peripheral blood. The chain links TRBV7-9 to TRBJ2-1, with 7 bases aligning to TRBD1. The CDR3 sequence: CASSLGVGTDNEQFF. CDR3 DNA: TGTGCCAGCAGCTTAGGAGTAGGGACAGACAATGAGCAGTTCTTC.